The rows below give T cell receptor beta chains drawn from one sample of a study of T cells in Graves' hyperthyroidism and ophthalmopathy. In TCRdb, the multiplex PCR reads were re-called with MiXCR into one record per CDR3 protein. Altogether roughly 290,000 distinct CDR3 sequences are present, about an eighth being singletons, with the ten largest covering roughly 7.5%. The sample was blood. These receptors came from a woman aged 25-40 years with Graves' hyperthyroidism that later progressed to Graves' ophthalmopathy. CDR3s include the opening cysteine and the closing phenylalanine or tryptophan. D genes are given only for firm matches. Clone size is stated in some rows and not others, as once, few, many or a class when expanded.

TRBV20-1	NA	NA	TRBJ2-7	CSARTGWVGDEQYF	TGCAGTGCTAGGACTGGGTGGGTCGGCGACGAGCAGTACTTC
TRBV20-1	NA	many	TRBJ2-7	CSARDVSVSSYEQYF	TGCAGTGCTAGAGATGTTAGCGTTAGCTCCTACGAGCAGTACTTC
TRBV19	NA	many	TRBJ1-1	CASRGNMNTEAFF	TGTGCCAGTCGGGGAAACATGAACACTGAAGCTTTCTTT
TRBV7-2	NA	NA	TRBJ2-7	CASSWTAAHEQYF	TGTGCCAGCAGCTGGACAGCAGCCCACGAGCAGTACTTC
TRBV6-1	TRBD1	NA	TRBJ1-4	CASGETGGRRKLFF	TGTGCCAGCGGGGAAACAGGGGGCCGGCGGAAACTGTTTTTT
TRBV6-2/TRBV6-3	TRBD1	NA	TRBJ2-1	CASSLDRVRSEQFF	TGTGCCAGCAGCCTAGACAGGGTAAGGAGTGAGCAGTTCTTC
TRBV11-2	NA	many	TRBJ2-5	CASSLGPTVGETQYF	TGTGCCAGCAGCCTGGGGCCTACAGTGGGGGAGACCCAGTACTTC
TRBV6-1	NA	many	TRBJ2-1	CASSVRDGRLSEQFF	TGTGCCAGCAGCGTCCGGGATGGGCGTCTTAGTGAGCAGTTCTTC
TRBV6-2/TRBV6-3	NA	many	TRBJ2-7	CASRSPRGSYEQYF	TGTGCCAGCAGGTCCCCTCGCGGCTCCTACGAGCAGTACTTC
TRBV11-2	NA	NA	TRBJ2-7	CASSPGSTGYEQYF	TGTGCCAGCAGCCCCGGGAGTACAGGTTACGAGCAGTACTTC
TRBV12-3/TRBV12-4	NA	many	TRBJ2-5	CASSFGNQETQYF	TGTGCCAGCAGTTTTGGGAACCAAGAGACCCAGTACTTC
TRBV18	NA	many	TRBJ2-3	CASSPPGGSLNTQYF	TGTGCCAGCTCACCACCAGGAGGCTCTCTGAATACGCAGTATTTT
TRBV12-3/TRBV12-4	TRBD1	many	TRBJ2-1	CASSPDRDRGSYNEQFF	TGTGCCAGCAGCCCCGACCGGGACAGGGGCTCCTACAATGAGCAGTTCTTC
TRBV7-9	NA	many	TRBJ2-7	CASTPGPGYEQYF	TGTGCCAGCACGCCGGGACCCGGCTACGAGCAGTACTTC
TRBV11-1	TRBD1	many	TRBJ2-7	CASSAHRGAYEQYF	TGTGCCAGCAGCGCACACAGGGGGGCCTACGAGCAGTACTTC
TRBV7-9	NA	NA	TRBJ1-3	CASSLGAFSGNTIYF	TGTGCCAGCAGCTTAGGGGCCTTCTCTGGAAACACCATATATTTT
TRBV5-1	NA	many	TRBJ2-1	CASSLDGGNYNEQFF	TGCGCCAGCAGCTTGGATGGCGGGAACTACAATGAGCAGTTCTTC
TRBV20-1	TRBD1	many	TRBJ2-7	CSARTGGSYEQYF	TGCAGTGCTAGGACAGGGGGCAGCTACGAGCAGTACTTC
TRBV7-9	NA	many	TRBJ1-1	CASSLLGTEAFF	TGTGCCAGCAGTCTCTTGGGAACTGAAGCTTTCTTT
TRBV6-1	TRBD1	NA	TRBJ1-2	CASSRQGEGGYTF	TGTGCCAGCAGTCGACAGGGCGAGGGTGGCTACACCTTC
TRBV28	TRBD2	many	TRBJ2-4	CASSLPPGLGQNIQYF	TGTGCCAGCAGTTTGCCACCGGGACTAGGCCAAAACATTCAGTACTTC
TRBV6-2/TRBV6-3	NA	many	TRBJ1-1	CASRDWTVEAFF	TGTGCCAGCAGAGACTGGACAGTTGAAGCTTTCTTT
TRBV7-6	TRBD2	many	TRBJ2-2	CASSLRPGLGGTGELFF	TGTGCCAGCAGCTTACGACCGGGACTAGGGGGTACCGGGGAGCTGTTTTTT
TRBV20-1	TRBD2	many	TRBJ2-7	CSARELAEHEQYF	TGCAGTGCTAGAGAACTAGCGGAACACGAGCAGTACTTC
TRBV6-1	NA	few	TRBJ1-4	CASRRSGESTVEKLFF	TGTGCCAGCAGAAGGTCCGGGGAGAGTACGGTTGAAAAACTGTTTTTT
TRBV29-1	TRBD1	NA	TRBJ2-1	CSVETGTGSGSGPYNEQFF	TGCAGCGTTGAAACGGGGACAGGGTCGGGTAGCGGGCCGTACAATGAGCAGTTCTTC
TRBV19	NA	NA	TRBJ2-2	CASSIASGTGELFF	TGTGCCAGTAGTATTGCCTCAGGGACCGGGGAGCTGTTTTTT
TRBV12-3/TRBV12-4	NA	many	TRBJ1-3	CASSQTANTIYF	TGTGCCAGCAGCCAGACGGCGAACACCATATATTTT
TRBV12-3/TRBV12-4	NA	NA	TRBJ2-4	CASSSSIAKNIQYF	TGTGCCAGCAGTTCCTCTATCGCGAAAAACATTCAGTACTTC
TRBV19	TRBD2	NA	TRBJ2-3	CASSIGAGVGRVDTQYF	TGTGCCAGTAGTATAGGAGCGGGAGTGGGTCGAGTAGATACGCAGTATTTT
TRBV30	TRBD2	many	TRBJ2-7	CAWSRTSAEQYF	TGTGCCTGGAGTCGTACTAGCGCCGAGCAGTACTTC
TRBV7-9	TRBD1	many	TRBJ1-5	CASSQNSGGGSNQPQHF	TGTGCCAGCAGTCAGAATTCAGGGGGCGGGAGCAATCAGCCCCAGCATTTT
TRBV7-9	NA	few	TRBJ2-6	CASSLGSIYSGANVLTF	TGTGCCAGCAGCCTAGGGAGCATCTACTCTGGGGCCAACGTCCTGACTTTC
TRBV12-3/TRBV12-4	NA	many	TRBJ1-1	CASSQTGRSPEAFF	TGTGCCAGCAGTCAAACGGGACGGAGCCCTGAAGCTTTCTTT
TRBV6-2/TRBV6-3	TRBD1	few	TRBJ2-5	CASSSRWDRYRETQYF	TGTGCCAGCAGTAGCCGTTGGGACAGGTACCGAGAGACCCAGTACTTC
TRBV4-3	NA	few	TRBJ2-7	CASSQDLAYEQYF	TGCGCCAGCAGCCAAGATTTGGCTTACGAGCAGTACTTC
TRBV25-1	NA	NA	TRBJ1-2	CASSEFEGNYGYTF	TGTGCCAGCAGTGAATTTGAGGGGAACTATGGCTACACCTTC
TRBV11-2	TRBD2	many	TRBJ2-1	CASSLGLAGRGEQFF	TGTGCCAGCAGCTTGGGGCTAGCAGGGAGGGGTGAGCAGTTCTTC
TRBV28	NA	NA	TRBJ2-5	CTSRTGTRGETQYF	TGTACCAGCAGAACAGGGACCCGGGGGGAGACCCAGTACTTC
TRBV9	NA	NA	TRBJ2-1	CASSAAGTWGDEQFF	TGTGCCAGCAGCGCTGCCGGGACGTGGGGGGATGAGCAGTTCTTC
TRBV6-2/TRBV6-3	TRBD2	many	TRBJ2-1	CASSPTYSGSSYNEQFF	TGTGCCAGCAGTCCCACCTATAGCGGGAGCTCCTACAATGAGCAGTTCTTC
TRBV6-2/TRBV6-3	TRBD1	NA	TRBJ1-1	CASSSRQGGLNTEASF	TGTGCCAGCAGTTCAAGACAGGGGGGACTGAACACTGAAGCTTCCTTT
TRBV11-1	NA	many	TRBJ2-2	CASSPSVGELFF	TGTGCCAGCAGCCCTTCGGTCGGGGAGCTGTTTTTT
TRBV30	NA	few	TRBJ1-5	CAWSVRGEGQPQHF	TGTGCCTGGAGTGTACGAGGGGAGGGTCAGCCCCAGCATTTT
TRBV5-1	TRBD2	many	TRBJ2-7	CASSPSGHPYEQYF	TGCGCCAGCAGCCCTAGCGGCCACCCCTACGAGCAGTACTTC
TRBV24-1	NA	many	TRBJ1-5	CATSDNPNQPQHF	TGTGCCACCAGTGATAACCCTAATCAGCCCCAGCATTTT
TRBV28	NA	few	TRBJ1-2	CATEGGGGGYTF	TGTGCCACCGAAGGCGGGGGCGGTGGCTACACCTTC
TRBV20-1	NA	many	TRBJ2-7	CSARGPLHFYEQYF	TGCAGTGCTAGAGGTCCCCTCCACTTTTACGAGCAGTACTTC
TRBV6-1	NA	many	TRBJ2-7	CASSYTSSAYEQYF	TGTGCCAGCAGTTACACTTCAAGCGCCTACGAGCAGTACTTC
TRBV12-3/TRBV12-4	NA	few	TRBJ2-5	CASSFRGEETQYF	TGTGCCAGCAGCTTTAGGGGGGAAGAGACCCAGTACTTC
TRBV27	TRBD1	many	TRBJ2-7	CASSYGTGGYYEQYF	TGTGCCAGCAGTTACGGGACAGGGGGTTACTACGAGCAGTACTTC
TRBV20-1	NA	few	TRBJ2-1	CSAVNYNEQFF	TGCAGTGCCGTGAACTACAATGAGCAGTTCTTC
TRBV15	NA	NA	TRBJ2-1	CATSTIEERQFF	TGTGCCACCAGCACTATTGAGGAGCGGCAGTTCTTC
TRBV20-1	TRBD1	NA	TRBJ2-4	CSAIRQGAENIQYF	TGCAGTGCTATCCGACAGGGGGCAGAGAACATTCAGTACTTC